A single sample is the source of the 17 T cell receptor beta chains below, sequenced in a study of blood T cells in healthy people across ages. A second PCR of roughly 7 to 11 cycles used a sample-barcoded 5' primer and a J-beta primer mix. TCRdb reanalysed the 5' RACE reads using MiXCR and keeps one entry per CDR3 protein. This sample yields some 760,000 distinct CDR3 sequences, of which roughly 25% are seen a single time; under 4.5% belongs to the top ten. The data also belong to a second study, concerning T cells of mothers and their children.

The sample comprised blood. The receptors originated from a boy younger than 18 in good health.

The chain recombines TRBV6-1 with TRBJ2-1; D might be TRBD2 (6 bases). V lost 2 bases, J lost 2 bases, and 16 bases lay in between. CDR3 length: 17 residues. Germline V gives CDR1 MNHNS, CDR2 SASEGT. The CDR3 reads CASSEMAGPPTYNEQFF. Written as DNA, the CDR3 is TGTGCCAGCAGTGAAATGGCGGGACCGCCCACCTACAATGAGCAGTTCTTC.

CDR3 coding DNA: TGTGCCAGCAGCTCGGGACGGTGGGCGGAGGCCCAGTACTTC. It codes for CASSSGRWAEAQYF. The V and J genes are TRBV13 and TRBJ2-5, with D perhaps given as TRBD1 or TRBD2 (5 bases each). The CDR3 loop spans 14 amino acids. V gave up 4 bases and J gave up 9 bases, with 18 bases separating them. Looked up from germline, CDR1 is PRHDT and CDR2 is FYEKMQ (reference sequence).

This clonotype showed up just a few times. As DNA, the CDR3 is TGCGCCAGCAGCCAAGATTCCAGCCCTGGGGATGGGACTGAAGCTTTCTTT. Its translation: CASSQDSSPGDGTEAFF. The V call is TRBV4-3, the J call TRBJ1-1; no definite D call. Trimming removed 0 bases at V and 5 bases at J, with 19 bases between. Germline CDR1 reads LGHNA; CDR2 reads YSLEER. This CDR3 region has 17 residues.

CDR3 nucleotides: TGTGCCAGCAGCGTAGGGCTAGCGGGGGGGGTCGGAGAGACCCAGTACTTC. Amino acid sequence: CASSVGLAGGVGETQYF. The V and J genes are TRBV9 and TRBJ2-7, with 12 bases lining up with TRBD2. The J call is uncertain, as TRBJ2-5 better fits the DNA end. CDR1 and CDR2 from the germline V gene are SGDLS and YYNGEE. This CDR3 has 17 amino acids.

This clonotype was detected a few times. The chain employs TRBV29-1 and TRBJ2-5, with D perhaps matching TRBD2 (5 bases). Germline V gives CDR1 SQVTM, CDR2 ANQGSEA. CDR3 length: 12 residues. Trimming shortened V by 6 bases and J by 3 bases, and 11 bases separated the two germline ends. CDR3 bases: TGCAGCGTCACTAGGGCTAAAGAGACCCAGTACTTC. Translated, it gives CSVTRAKETQYF.

The CDR3 here is CASSSGNAYEQYF. The CDR3 bases are TGTGCCAGCAGTTCAGGGAACGCCTACGAGCAGTACTTC. V and J are TRBV6-5 and TRBJ2-7; TRBD1 might be the D (5 bases). Germline CDR1 reads MNHEY; CDR2 reads SVGAGI. Between the trimmed V and J ends, which lost 4 bases and 2 bases, there was a span of 9 bases. This CDR3 comprises 13 residues.

The CDR3 protein is CATRGGNEQFF. CDR3 DNA sequence: TGTGCCACCAGGGGTGGGAATGAGCAGTTCTTC. The chain is built from TRBV11-1 and TRBJ2-5; possibly TRBD1 for D (6 bases). The J call is in doubt because the DNA end fits TRBJ2-1 better. CDR1 is SGHAT, CDR2 FQDESV, per germline (reference sequence). The CDR3 runs 11 residues.

This clonotype appeared a few times. The chain employs TRBV28 and TRBJ1-1, with TRBD1 matching over 7 bases. Trimming took 3 bases from V and 1 from J; bases not matched to a gene: 2. The CDR3 has 14 residues. Germline V gene sequence: CDR1 MDHEN, CDR2 SYDVKM. This chain's CDR3 is CASSLTGRNTEAFF. For the CDR3, the DNA is TGTGCCAGCAGTTTGACAGGGCGGAACACTGAAGCTTTCTTT. The full variable domain, rest sourced from reference TRBV28 and TRBJ1-1, is DVKVTQSSRYLVKRTGEKVFLECVQDMDHENMFWYRQDPGLGLRLIYFSYDVKMKEKGDIPEGYSVSREKKERFSLILESASTNQTSMYLCASSLTGRNTEAFFGQGTRLTVV.

This clonotype was detected only a few times. The genes are TRBV4-1 and TRBJ1-4, with TRBD1 matching 8 bases. The V gene end was trimmed by 4 bases and the J gene end by 3 bases; junction bases not matched to a gene: 10. CDR1 MGHRA and CDR2 YSYEKL come from the germline V gene. CDR3 length equals 17 residues. The CDR3 region is CASSPQSQGASNEKLFF. CDR3 nucleotides: TGCGCCAGCAGCCCGCAAAGTCAGGGGGCTTCTAATGAAAAACTGTTTTTT.

This clonotype has a handful of counts. The rearrangement links TRBV12-3 or TRBV12-4 to TRBJ1-1, with 9 bases identical to TRBD1. With V trimmed by 6 bases and J by 8 bases, 7 bases remained unmatched. The CDR3 is made up of 13 amino acids. Here the CDR3 DNA reads TGTGCCAGCAGGTCACAGGGGGCAGGGGAAGCTTTCTTT. It specifies CASRSQGAGEAFF.

The chain uses TRBV29-1 and TRBJ2-1; 8 nucleotides align to TRBD1. With 7 bases clipped from V and 5 bases from J, the junction kept 7 bases outside the gene matches. This CDR3 has 13 amino acids. Looked up from germline, CDR1 is SQVTM and CDR2 is ANQGSEA. The CDR3 DNA follows: TGCAGCGGTGGACAGGGAATAGACAATGAGCAGTTCTTC. Translation gives CSGGQGIDNEQFF.

This clonotype appeared a few times. The CDR3 is CASSLRRRRTDLSIQYF. CDR3 nucleotides: TGTGCCAGCAGCTTGCGAAGGAGGAGGACAGATTTGAGCATTCAGTACTTC. The gene calls are TRBV7-2 and TRBJ2-4, with D perhaps TRBD1 (6 bases). This CDR3 contains 17 residues. Germline V gene data show CDR1 as SGHTA and CDR2 as FQGNSA. V lost 3 bases to trimming and J lost 9 bases, with 24 bases between them.

V and J are TRBV24-1 and TRBJ2-3; 8 bases match TRBD1. The V segment lost 0 bases and the J segment 2 bases; nucleotides outside the gene matches: 6. This CDR3 has 17 residues. Germline V lookup: CDR1 KGHDR, CDR2 SFDVKD. Here the CDR3 reads CATSDLVAGQDTDTQYF. The CDR3 DNA reads as TGTGCCACCAGTGATTTGGTGGCGGGACAGGACACAGATACGCAGTATTTT.

This clonotype has a handful of counts. The chain uses TRBV24-1 and TRBJ1-4; the match to TRBD1 covers 9 bases. This CDR3 is 15 amino acids long. The germline V gene encodes CDR1 KGHDR and CDR2 SFDVKD. V shed 4 bases, J shed 8 bases, and the junction held 7 bases outside the gene matches. DNA of the CDR3: TGTGCCACCAGTGACTCACAGGGGGCGGGAGAAAAACTGTTTTTT. Its translation: CATSDSQGAGEKLFF.

This sequence joins TRBV21-1 and TRBJ1-5; TRBD1 reflects the table's D call only, with no check against the DNA. TRBV21-1 is described as a pseudogene. The CDR3 sequence is 16 residues long. The CDR3 is CASSKGRSRGNQPQHF. In DNA, the CDR3 is TGTGCCAGCAGCAAAGGGAGAAGCAGGGGCAATCAGCCCCAGCATTTT.

This clonotype was seen a handful of times. This rearrangement joins TRBV5-1 to TRBJ2-2; D call uncertain. The CDR3 loop spans 13 amino acids. The germline CDR1 and CDR2 sequences are SGHRS and YFSETQ. Trimming took off 5 bases at V and 2 bases at J, with 7 bases between the two ends. DNA of the CDR3: TGCGCCAGCAGATCGGACAACACCGGGGAGCTGTTTTTT. Translating gives CASRSDNTGELFF.

This clonotype has just a few counts. The CDR3 reads CSATGGTKTDTQYF. In DNA form, the CDR3 reads TGCAGTGCTACCGGAGGGACTAAGACAGATACGCAGTATTTT. V and J are TRBV20-1 and TRBJ2-3, with 7 bases lining up with TRBD2. The CDR3 runs 14 residues. The ends lost 4 bases at V and 3 bases at J; junction bases unmatched: 7. CDR1 is DFQATT, CDR2 SNEGSKA, per germline (reference sequence).